This T cell receptor (beta chain) was recovered during a study of spatial heterogeneity in lung cancer. General study points: For expanded intratumoral alpha and beta TCRs, counts tracked tumor mutation counts.

Time point denoted: sample taken at primary tumor resection. Trimming at V came to 6 bases and at J to 5 bases, leaving 13 bases not matched to a gene. Germline lookup yields CDR1 KGHSH and CDR2 LQKENI. The length of the CDR3 is 15 residues. In its sample, this clonotype ranks as medium-sized (0.01 to 0.1%). The antigen is not known. Found in a library prepared for alpha chains, this beta chain is an off-target read, and its abundance has little meaning. A unique molecular identifier was carried by every single TCR cDNA molecule. TCRdb processed the 5' RACE reads anew with MiXCR; each CDR3 protein has one entry. The table includes about 8,100 distinct CDR3 sequences, 12% detected once.

The chain recombines TRBV18 with TRBJ2-7; 7 nucleotides align to TRBD2. The origin of this receptor is a male donor with early-stage non-small cell lung cancer. The sample in question was lung tumor tissue, obtained at surgery. The CDR3 nucleotides are TGTGCCAGCTCCCTATTACGGCGGGAGAGGGACGAGCAGTACTTC. Translating it yields CASSLLRRERDEQYF.